The TCR beta chain under discussion was sequenced for a study of CD8+CD57+ T cells in acquired aplastic anemia. Study overall: When averaged, DNA from sorted CD4+ and CD8+ cells came to 3.2 ug.

V trimming: 10 bases; J trimming: 6 bases; junction bases outside the gene matches: 9. The CDR3 runs 14 residues. General study results and limits: Researchers report that around 31 CD8+ CDR3 sequences appeared in both patients and controls. Patients and healthy controls showed no significant CD8+ Simpson's diversity difference.

Concerning this clonotype: Its antigen is currently unknown.

CDR3 and TCR beta VDJ profiling relied on a genomic DNA template. TCRdb reprocessed the reads with MiXCR, giving one entry per CDR3 protein. The sample holds fewer than 200,000 distinct CDR3 sequences, roughly 50% seen once. Patients chosen for sequencing had shown CD8+CD57+ cell expansion by flow cytometry. By the time of blood sampling, patients had still received no therapy. The J gene is TRBJ2-3, the V gene TRBV12-3 or TRBV12-4; 11 nucleotides agree with TRBD2. The sequence derives from a human donor with aplastic anemia. Sample: sorted CD4+, CD8+, or CD8+CD57+ T cells (not recorded which) from PBMCs. The CDR3 protein is CAITGTSGADTQYF. For the CDR3, the DNA is TGTGCCATCACCGGGACTAGCGGCGCGGATACGCAGTATTTT.